The 30 T cell receptor beta chains below come from one sample, sequenced in a study of cytomegalovirus exposure and HLA in healthy donors. With 60 Vbeta and 13 Jbeta primers, the PCR was carried out. The table came from immunoSEQ multiplex PCR; TCRdb's copy has only in-frame clones and leaves some out. The repertoire holds more than 95,000 clones, with under 85% as singletons. The sequenced sample was PBMCs. The receptors originated from a man aged 25-45 years in good health and CMV-seronegative.

CDR3 bases: TGCGCCAGCAGCTTGGCCCTTGGCGGGAGGGGGAACACCGGGGAGCTGTTTTTT. It specifies CASSLALGGRGNTGELFF. V and J are TRBV5-1 and TRBJ2-2; 9 bases are shared with TRBD2. The CDR3 runs to 18 residues. The V gene end was trimmed by 0 bases and the J gene end by 1 base; junction bases not matched to a gene: 7. CDR1 and CDR2 from the germline V gene are SGHRS and YFSETQ.

The rearrangement uses TRBV5-5 and TRBJ1-2; D is undetermined. Per the germline V gene, CDR1 is SGHKS and CDR2 is YYEKEE (reference sequence). Trimming took off 0 bases at V and 4 bases at J, with 10 bases between the two ends. The CDR3 consists of 14 residues. The CDR3 spells CASSLAAEGYGYTF. CDR3 nucleotide sequence: TGTGCCAGCAGCTTGGCTGCGGAGGGCTATGGCTACACCTTC.

V and J are TRBV5-4 and TRBJ1-2; a possible D gene is TRBD1 (6 bases). V gave up 5 bases and J gave up 3 bases, with 20 bases separating them. The CDR3 totals 16 residues. Looked up from germline, CDR1 is SGHNT and CDR2 is YYREEE (reference sequence). CDR3 sequence reads: CASRYVRGSEDYGYTF. Written as DNA, the CDR3 is TGTGCCAGCAGGTACGTCAGGGGATCGGAGGACTATGGCTACACCTTC.

V gene TRBV11-2 combines with J gene TRBJ2-7; perhaps TRBD2 as D (6 bases). This CDR3 region has 15 residues. Germline lookup yields CDR1 SGHAT and CDR2 FQNNGV. Trimming shortened V by 1 base and J by 9 bases, and 19 bases separated the two germline ends. The CDR3 is CASSLGGSAGKLQYF. The CDR3 DNA follows: TGTGCCAGCAGCTTAGGGGGGTCGGCGGGGAAATTGCAGTACTTC.

Turning to this clone: A read error may produce the germline difference seen at one junction end. The same CDR3 arises from other DNA sequences in this sample as well. The chain has TRBV7-9 and TRBJ2-3; 11 bases fit TRBD2. CDR1 and CDR2 (germline): SEHNR, FQNEAQ (reference sequence). The CDR3 covers 19 residues. The CDR3 nucleotides are TGTGCTAGCAGCTTAGCGATTAGCGGGGGGGCCTATAGCACAGATACGCAGTATTTT. This encodes CASSLAISGGAYSTDTQYF.

Worth noting for this clone: Other DNA sequences of this sample code for an identical CDR3. V and J are TRBV6-6 and TRBJ1-2; 7 bases match TRBD1. Germline CDR1 and CDR2: MNHNY and SVGAGI (reference sequence). V dropped 6 bases and J dropped 8; count of bases not matched to a gene: 9. The CDR3 is 13 residues long. The CDR3 spells CASSLGQELGYTF. In DNA form, the CDR3 reads TGTGCCAGCAGCCTCGGACAGGAGCTCGGCTACACCTTC.

V and J are TRBV5-1 and TRBJ2-6, with 7 nucleotides matching TRBD1. V lost 4 bases to trimming and J lost 1 base; unmatched junction nucleotides: 8. The CDR3 has 17 residues. Germline-derived CDR1 and CDR2 are SGHRS and YFSETQ. The CDR3 region has the DNA TGCGCCAGCAGCCTCCGACAGGGTGGTTCTGGGGCCAACGTCCTGACTTTC. Amino acids: CASSLRQGGSGANVLTF.

The chain uses TRBV30 and TRBJ1-2; 8 bases agree with TRBD1. V shed 0 bases, J shed 4 bases, and the junction held 22 bases outside the gene matches. This CDR3 region has 20 residues. In germline, CDR1 is GTSNPN, CDR2 SVGIG (reference sequence). Written as DNA, the CDR3 is TGTGCCTGGAGTGTACCCCTGGACAGGGTATCTCCCGGTCCCGTCTATGGCTACACCTTC. This encodes CAWSVPLDRVSPGPVYGYTF.

V usage is TRBV28 and J usage is TRBJ2-5; 10 positions agree with TRBD1. After removal of 0 bases from V and 4 bases from J, the junction contained 8 bases not matched to a gene. This CDR3 region has 17 residues. Germline V lookup: CDR1 MDHEN, CDR2 SYDVKM. The CDR3 DNA reads as TGTGCCAGCAGTTTATGGTTCGTGACAGGGGGCGTAGAGACCCAGTACTTC. Its translation: CASSLWFVTGGVETQYF.

The chain carries TRBV18 and TRBJ1-1; D is unresolved. Germline V CDR1 and CDR2: KGHSH, LQKENI. V lost 2 bases and J lost 5, with 15 bases in between. This CDR3 comprises 15 residues. As DNA, the CDR3 is TGTGCCAGCTCACCAGTGGGCGAAGGGAGGACTGAAGCTTTCTTT. Protein sequence: CASSPVGEGRTEAFF.

The chain combines TRBV20-1 with TRBJ2-5; the D gene is possibly TRBD1 (6 bases). The CDR3 covers 11 residues. Germline loops: CDR1 DFQATT, CDR2 SNEGSKA (reference sequence). CDR3 coding DNA: TGCCGTGGACAGTACCAAGAGACCCAGTACTTC. Its protein is CRGQYQETQYF.

The chain is built from TRBV28 and TRBJ2-7, with no clear D. The CDR3 consists of 13 residues. Germline values: CDR1 MDHEN, CDR2 SYDVKM. Trimming cost V 3 bases and J 1 base, with 7 bases left between them. CDR3 sequence (DNA): TGTGCCAGCAGTTTTCAGGTTTCCTACGAGCAGTACTTC. Amino acids: CASSFQVSYEQYF.

The rearrangement links TRBV29-1 to TRBJ2-1; D possibly corresponds to TRBD2 (5 bases). The V gene lost 6 bases and the J gene lost 5 bases, with 8 bases spanning the gap. The germline gives CDR1 SQVTM, CDR2 ANQGSEA. CDR3 length: 11 residues. The CDR3 is CSVTRDNEQFF. The CDR3 DNA sequence: TGCAGCGTCACTAGGGACAATGAGCAGTTCTTC.

The J gene is TRBJ2-3, the V gene TRBV6-1; 12 positions agree with TRBD2. The CDR3 has 15 amino acids. V lost 2 bases and J lost 4; bases outside the gene matches: 1. Germline V gene data show CDR1 as MNHNS and CDR2 as SASEGT. CDR3 region: CASSELAGGPDTQYF. The CDR3, as DNA: TGTGCCAGCAGTGAACTAGCGGGGGGGCCAGATACGCAGTATTTT.

V gene TRBV18 combines with J gene TRBJ2-5; D is ambiguous. This CDR3 has 12 amino acids. V gave up 5 bases and J gave up 1 base, with 5 bases separating them. CDR1 KGHSH and CDR2 LQKENI come from the germline V gene. The CDR3 DNA sequence: TGTGCCAGCTCAACAAGCCAAGAGACCCAGTACTTC. Translating it yields CASSTSQETQYF.

The chain uses TRBV11-2 and TRBJ2-4, with a possible D match to TRBD1 (6 bases). The ends were cut back, 3 bases at V and 7 bases at J, with 7 bases in the middle. Germline lookup yields CDR1 SGHAT and CDR2 FQNNGV. This CDR3 region has 12 residues. DNA for the CDR3: TGTGCCAGCAGCTTTACAGGGAACATTCAGTACTTC. Translated: CASSFTGNIQYF.

CDR3 in DNA: TGCGCCAGCAGCCAAGATAAGGGGACTCGAACCTACAATGAGCAGTTCTTC. This codes for CASSQDKGTRTYNEQFF. This chain links TRBV4-3 with TRBJ2-1, with D possibly TRBD2 on 6 matching bases. Germline V lookup: CDR1 LGHNA, CDR2 YSLEER. This CDR3 contains 17 residues. V dropped 0 bases and J dropped 2 bases, with 14 bases sitting between them.

The chain recombines TRBV29-1 with TRBJ2-1; 9 positions agree with TRBD1. The junction had 2 bases not matched to a gene; V was cut back by 2 bases and J by 3 bases. Germline V gene data show CDR1 as SQVTM and CDR2 as ANQGSEA. This CDR3 comprises 14 residues. The CDR3 region has the DNA TGCAGCGTTGAAACAGGGGGCGACTACAATGAGCAGTTCTTC. Translating gives CSVETGGDYNEQFF.

The genes are TRBV7-6 and TRBJ1-4; D may be TRBD1 (6 bases). CDR1 and CDR2 (germline): SGHVS, FNYEAQ. V was trimmed by 5 bases and J by 3 bases, leaving 16 bases between them. This CDR3 is 16 amino acids long. The CDR3 loop is CASSQRVGGPNEKLFF. The CDR3 region has the DNA TGTGCCAGCAGCCAGAGGGTCGGGGGGCCTAATGAAAAACTGTTTTTT.

The chain joins TRBV6-1 to TRBJ1-5, with 9 bases matching TRBD1. Germline V gives CDR1 MNHNS, CDR2 SASEGT. The CDR3 totals 15 residues. V dropped 5 bases and J dropped 6; count of bases not matched to a gene: 8. CDR3 residues: CASSPRGQGGQPQHF. Here the CDR3 DNA reads TGTGCCAGCAGTCCCCGGGGACAGGGAGGTCAGCCCCAGCATTTT.

The V and J genes are TRBV19 and TRBJ1-3, with a tentative D call TRBD1 (6 bases). CDR3 size: 16 residues. Trimming stripped 6 bases from V and 0 bases from J, with 15 bases between. CDR1 and CDR2 (germline): LNHDA, SQIVND (reference sequence). CDR3 protein: CASSRTERSSGNTIYF. CDR3 DNA: TGTGCCAGTAGCAGGACAGAACGATCCTCTGGAAACACCATATATTTT.

This rearrangement joins TRBV6-5 to TRBJ2-6; no clear D gene. The CDR3 has 13 residues. Germline V lookup: CDR1 MNHEY, CDR2 SVGAGI. Trimming took off 5 bases at V and 3 bases at J, with 5 bases between the two ends. The CDR3 is CASSLSGANVLTF. The CDR3 bases are TGTGCCAGCAGTCTTAGTGGGGCCAACGTCCTGACTTTC.

This clone was observed once. The chain combines TRBV7-2 with TRBJ2-7, with D perhaps matching TRBD1 (6 bases). The CDR3 consists of 15 residues. Between the trimmed V and J ends, which lost 5 bases and 4 bases, there was a span of 18 bases. From germline, CDR1 is SGHTA and CDR2 FQGNSA. The CDR3 DNA reads TGTGCCAGCAGCCCAGGCCCAGGGGTGGGGTACGAGCAGTACTTC. It encodes CASSPGPGVGYEQYF.

This clone has more than one count but fewer than ten. This chain links TRBV9 with TRBJ1-2, with D possibly matching TRBD1 (6 bases). Germline V gives CDR1 SGDLS, CDR2 YYNGEE. The CDR3 totals 16 residues. Trimming stripped 3 bases from V and 2 bases from J, with 17 bases between. Written as DNA, the CDR3 is TGTGCCAGCAGCGACTCACTAAAAACAGGGAACTATGGCTACACCTTC. Translating it yields CASSDSLKTGNYGYTF.

The chain links TRBV29-1 to TRBJ2-7; 7 positions match TRBD2. CDR1 and CDR2 from the germline V gene are SQVTM and ANQGSEA. V shed 4 bases and J 1 base; nucleotides not matched to a gene: 22. This CDR3 has 19 amino acids. The CDR3 loop is CSVAISRELKKSTSYEQYF. The CDR3 DNA sequence: TGCAGCGTTGCAATTTCGCGGGAGCTAAAAAAGAGCACATCCTACGAGCAGTACTTC.

This rearrangement joins TRBV27 to TRBJ1-1; TRBD1 is a possible D gene (6 bases). The CDR3 is made up of 14 amino acids. The germline V gene encodes CDR1 MNHEY and CDR2 SMNVEV (reference sequence). The V end lost 2 bases, the J end lost 10 bases, and 17 bases lay between the germline ends. This CDR3 reads CASSLRLGQFGAFF. The CDR3 DNA sequence: TGTGCCAGCAGTTTAAGACTCGGACAGTTTGGAGCTTTCTTT.

The rearrangement links TRBV6-5 to TRBJ1-5; possibly TRBD1 for D (5 bases). The germline V gene encodes CDR1 MNHEY and CDR2 SVGAGI. The CDR3 contains 14 residues. Between the trimmed V and J ends, which lost 5 bases and 2 bases, there was a span of 10 bases. In DNA form, the CDR3 reads TGTGCCAGCAGTGGGGCTTTGGGCAATCAGCCCCAGCATTTT. Protein sequence: CASSGALGNQPQHF.

The gene calls are TRBV19 and TRBJ1-5; the D is unclear. This CDR3 contains 15 residues. Trimming pared 1 base from V and 3 bases from J, leaving 10 bases between. The germline V gene has CDR1 LNHDA and CDR2 SQIVND (reference sequence). For the CDR3, the DNA is TGTGCCAGTAGTATAGGGGAGGGCAACAATCAGCCCCAGCATTTT. Translated, it gives CASSIGEGNNQPQHF.

This clone was counted between two and nine times. The CDR3 protein is CASSLDKGIGPQHF. DNA for the CDR3: TGTGCCAGCAGTCTGGACAAGGGCATTGGGCCCCAGCATTTT. The chain uses TRBV6-5 and TRBJ1-5; TRBD1 might be the D (5 bases). The CDR3 sequence is 14 residues long. V lost 5 bases, J lost 9 bases, and 17 bases lay in between. Germline loops: CDR1 MNHEY, CDR2 SVGAGI.

This clone was counted between two and nine times. This sequence joins TRBV10-3 and TRBJ1-2; D might be TRBD1 (6 bases). The germline CDR1 and CDR2 sequences are ENHRY and SYGVKD. There are 16 residues in the CDR3. V lost 2 bases and J lost 0, with 13 bases in between. The CDR3 DNA reads as TGTGCCATCAGTGAGACATTTGGGACATCTAACTATGGCTACACCTTC. The encoded protein is CAISETFGTSNYGYTF.